This TCR beta chain derives from a study of cytomegalovirus exposure and HLA in healthy donors. The PCR ran on 60 Vbeta and 13 Jbeta primers. Measured with immunoSEQ multiplex PCR; TCRdb has only the in-frame clones, and not every one. The listing contains 150,000 to 200,000 clones. The CDR3 is 15 residues long. From germline, CDR1 is SQVTM and CDR2 ANQGSEA. Trimming shortened V by 5 bases and J by 5 bases, and 21 bases separated the two germline ends. A remark on this clone: Its cognate antigen is unknown.

Study outcomes and limitations: Later on, analysis showed that most CMV-associated TCR beta chains appeared to be HLA-restricted.

V and J are TRBV29-1 and TRBJ2-5; D is perhaps TRBD2 (5 bases). This sequence was found in a woman aged 18-29 years in good health and CMV-seropositive. The sequenced sample consisted of PBMCs. In DNA, the CDR3 is TGCAGCGTTTTGGAGGCAGGTCCCCGCAGGGAGACCCAGTACTTC. Translating it yields CSVLEAGPRRETQYF.